This TCR beta chain was sequenced for a study of cytomegalovirus exposure and HLA in healthy donors. Findings and limits, study-wide: A later analysis showed that HLA-associated TCR beta chains had undergone more clonal expansion than equally common others.

This clone was seen a few times. Its target is not known. This PCR relied on a set of 60 Vbeta primers and 13 Jbeta primers. Clones were read by immunoSEQ multiplex PCR, and TCRdb kept only the in-frame ones, dropping some. Among around 100,000 clones, roughly three quarters were seen once, and the ten largest hold almost 3%. Germline CDR1 is MGHRA and CDR2 is YSYEKL. Trimming removed 2 bases from V and 3 bases from J; junction bases left unmatched: 13. The CDR3 extends over 17 amino acids. The rearrangement joins TRBV4-1 to TRBJ2-7, with TRBD1 identical over 7 bases. The sequence came from a young woman in good health and CMV-seropositive. The sample comprised PBMCs. CDR3 sequence: CASSQSSGTVGYYEQYF. The CDR3 DNA is TGCGCCAGCAGCCAAAGTTCCGGGACAGTGGGGTACTACGAGCAGTACTTC.